These T cell receptor beta chains were read from a single sample in a study of high-grade serous ovarian cancer treatment subgroups. TCRdb's table, derived via immunoSEQ multiplex PCR, lists solely in-frame clones and lacks some. The sample holds roughly 8,700 clones, less than 80% seen once. The sequencing sample was made of tumor tissue. These receptors all come from a human donor with high-grade serous ovarian cancer. Both conserved end residues are part of each CDR3. Each record gives: D gene, J gene, clone size, V gene, CDR3 protein, CDR3 DNA. The D gene is left open where the match is weak. Clone size is not always given. Where it is, it says once, few, many or a class for expanded clones.

TRBD1	TRBJ1-1	once	TRBV18	CASSKEQGGNTEAFF	TGTGCCAGCTCAAAGGAACAGGGGGGGAACACTGAAGCTTTCTTT
.	TRBJ1-4	medium-sized	TRBV18	CASSRAPSPTNEKLFF	TGTGCCAGCTCACGGGCACCCAGTCCAACTAATGAAAAACTGTTTTTT
TRBD2	TRBJ2-3	.	TRBV7-9	CASSFDSGIQYF	TGTGCCAGCAGCTTTGATAGCGGGATTCAGTATTTT
TRBD1	TRBJ2-7	.	TRBV4-1	CASSRDRVAYEQYF	TGCGCCAGCAGCCGGGACAGGGTGGCCTACGAGCAGTACTTC
TRBD2	TRBJ2-5	few	TRBV19	CASSMIDEVAGGPGFQETQYF	TGTGCCAGTAGTATGATCGATGAGGTAGCGGGAGGCCCGGGGTTCCAAGAGACCCAGTACTTC
.	TRBJ2-7	.	TRBV6-1	CATVKAVSSYEQYF	TGTGCCACCGTAAAGGCGGTGAGCTCCTACGAGCAGTACTTC
.	TRBJ2-1	.	TRBV7-6	CASSRTARTYNEQFF	TGTGCCAGCAGCAGGACGGCAAGGACGTACAATGAGCAGTTCTTC
TRBD2	TRBJ2-1	few	TRBV15	CATSTPPGTLAGVEQFF	TGTGCCACCAGCACCCCCCCGGGAACACTAGCGGGAGTCGAGCAGTTCTTC
.	TRBJ2-1	.	TRBV29-1	CSVRQHGAYNEQFF	TGCAGCGTCCGACAGCACGGGGCCTACAATGAGCAGTTCTTC
TRBD1	TRBJ2-7	.	TRBV5-5	CASSRGQGAYEQYF	TGTGCCAGCAGCCGCGGGCAGGGGGCCTACGAGCAGTACTTC
.	TRBJ2-7	.	TRBV4-1	CASSQANRRAYEQYF	TGCGCCAGCAGCCAAGCAAACAGGAGAGCCTACGAGCAGTACTTC
.	TRBJ2-5	.	TRBV19	CASSMSRDETQYF	TGTGCCAGTAGTATGTCACGGGACGAGACCCAGTACTTC
TRBD2	TRBJ2-1	.	TRBV2	CASSGQLAGGNEQFF	TGTGCCAGCAGTGGACAGCTAGCGGGAGGAAATGAGCAGTTCTTC
.	TRBJ1-3	.	TRBV11-1	CASSLAGSSGNTIYF	TGTGCCAGCAGCTTAGCAGGATCCTCTGGAAACACCATATATTTT
.	TRBJ2-5	.	TRBV4-3	CASSQELARGKGETQYF	TGCGCCAGCAGCCAAGAACTAGCCCGAGGAAAAGGAGAGACCCAGTACTTC
.	TRBJ1-1	.	TRBV15	CATSRDLGSTEAFF	TGTGCCACCAGCAGAGATCTCGGAAGCACTGAAGCTTTCTTT
TRBD1	TRBJ1-6	.	TRBV2	CASSVPDRDNSPLHF	TGTGCCAGCAGTGTACCGGACAGGGATAATTCACCCCTCCACTTT
TRBD2	TRBJ2-1	.	TRBV27	CASSLYGLAGHEQFF	TGTGCCAGCAGTTTATATGGACTAGCGGGTCATGAGCAGTTCTTC
.	TRBJ1-2	.	TRBV28	CASSTGDSYGYTF	TGTGCCAGCAGCACGGGCGATAGCTATGGCTACACCTTC
.	TRBJ2-7	.	TRBV27	CASSLQEWGEQYF	TGTGCCAGCAGTCTACAGGAGTGGGGAGAGCAGTACTTC
TRBD2	TRBJ2-7	.	TRBV19	CASSSSGRAEQYF	TGTGCCAGTAGCTCTAGCGGGCGGGCGGAGCAGTACTTC
.	TRBJ2-1	once	TRBV7-9	CASSLGTLEQFF	TGTGCCAGCAGCTTAGGGACTCTTGAGCAGTTCTTC
.	TRBJ2-7	.	TRBV6-6	CASSSQGNEQYF	TGTGCCAGCTCCTCTCAGGGAAACGAGCAGTACTTC
.	TRBJ1-1	.	TRBV12-5	CASGLDTNTEAFF	TGTGCTAGTGGTTTGGACACTAACACTGAAGCTTTCTTT
TRBD2	TRBJ2-1	.	TRBV7-8	CASSYTSGRAPNEQFF	TGTGCCAGCAGTTACACTAGCGGGAGGGCCCCCAATGAGCAGTTCTTC
.	TRBJ2-2	.	TRBV6-5	CASSNRATGELFF	TGTGCCAGCAGTAACAGGGCCACCGGGGAGCTGTTTTTT
.	TRBJ2-5	.	TRBV5-6	CASSLDGVGSETQYF	TGTGCCAGCAGCTTGGACGGTGTGGGGTCGGAGACCCAGTACTTC
.	TRBJ2-2	.	TRBV27	CATKIKQGNTGELFF	TGTGCCACGAAAATCAAGCAGGGCAACACCGGGGAGCTGTTTTTT
.	TRBJ1-5	.	TRBV4-3	CASSHGVGVQPQHF	TGCGCCAGCAGCCATGGGGTGGGGGTCCAGCCCCAGCATTTT
.	TRBJ2-5	.	TRBV27	CASSLSSGRRKETQYF	TGTGCCAGCAGTTTATCGTCAGGGCGGAGGAAAGAGACCCAGTACTTC
.	TRBJ2-7	.	TRBV5-1	CASSLAGSSYEQYF	TGCGCCAGCAGCTTAGCCGGGTCCTCCTACGAGCAGTACTTC
.	TRBJ1-5	.	TRBV7-9	CASSKDGSNQPQHF	TGTGCCAGCAGCAAGGACGGGAGCAATCAGCCCCAGCATTTT
.	TRBJ2-3	.	TRBV27	CASSLSHRNTQYF	TGTGCCAGCAGTTTATCCCATCGGAATACGCAGTATTTT
.	TRBJ1-2	.	TRBV10-3	CAISEPGEGYTF	TGTGCCATCAGTGAGCCCGGCGAAGGCTACACCTTC
.	TRBJ2-3	once	TRBV5-1	CASSFGGQRTDTQYF	TGCGCCAGCAGCTTCGGGGGGCAGCGCACAGATACGCAGTATTTT
.	TRBJ2-7	few	TRBV18	CASSQGGSSYEQYF	TGTGCCAGCTCCCAGGGGGGGAGCTCCTACGAGCAGTACTTC
.	TRBJ2-2	few	TRBV19	CASSIDRITGELFF	TGTGCCAGTAGTATCGACAGAATCACCGGGGAGCTGTTTTTT
TRBD1	TRBJ1-2	.	TRBV10-2	CASSESRTGNYGYTF	TGCGCCAGCAGTGAGTCGAGGACAGGAAACTATGGCTACACCTTC
.	TRBJ2-2	once	TRBV11-3	CASSAASDTGELFF	TGTGCCAGCAGCGCAGCCAGCGACACCGGGGAGCTGTTTTTT
TRBD1	TRBJ1-6	few	TRBV6-5	CASSRQGNNSPLHF	TGTGCCAGCAGCAGACAGGGGAATAATTCACCCCTCCACTTT
.	TRBJ2-5	few	TRBV18	CASSPLQETQYF	TGTGCCAGCTCACCACTACAGGAGACCCAGTACTTC
.	TRBJ1-6	.	TRBV5-4	CASSFMDYNSPLHF	TGTGCCAGCAGCTTTATGGATTATAATTCACCCCTCCACTTT
.	TRBJ2-2	medium-sized	TRBV2	CASSEQGMGGELFF	TGTGCCAGCAGTGAGCAGGGTATGGGCGGGGAGCTGTTTTTT
.	TRBJ2-6	.	TRBV7-8	CASSPSGAGANVLTF	TGTGCCAGCAGCCCGAGTGGGGCTGGGGCCAACGTCCTGACTTTC
.	TRBJ1-2	.	TRBV27	CASSFLDTRSNYGYTF	TGTGCCAGCAGTTTCTTGGACACCCGCTCTAACTATGGCTACACCTTC
.	TRBJ2-7	.	TRBV28	CASSLPLFPYEQYF	TGTGCCAGCAGTTTACCTCTTTTCCCCTACGAGCAGTACTTC
TRBD2	TRBJ2-1	.	TRBV12-5	CASGLGLGGSLDEQFF	TGTGCTAGTGGTTTGGGTCTGGGCGGGAGTTTGGATGAGCAGTTCTTC
TRBD1	TRBJ2-3	.	TRBV5-3	CARSWTGGEDTQYF	TGTGCCAGAAGCTGGACAGGGGGCGAAGATACGCAGTATTTT
TRBD1	TRBJ2-7	.	TRBV6-5	CASSPTGGYEQYF	TGTGCCAGCAGTCCGACAGGGGGCTACGAGCAGTACTTC
.	TRBJ2-7	.	TRBV27	CASSFLGGYEQYF	TGTGCCAGCAGCTTCCTGGGCGGGTACGAGCAGTACTTC
.	TRBJ1-5	.	TRBV7-8	CASSLFRGSQPQHF	TGTGCCAGCAGCTTATTCAGGGGTTCTCAGCCCCAGCATTTT
.	TRBJ2-3	.	TRBV27	CASSQVSGNTQYF	TGTGCCAGCAGTCAAGTGTCCGGGAATACGCAGTATTTT
.	TRBJ2-2	.	TRBV5-4	CASSSMGHGTNTGELFF	TGTGCCAGCAGCTCCATGGGCCACGGGACGAACACCGGGGAGCTGTTTTTT
.	TRBJ2-5	.	TRBV29-1	CSDLNRDQETQYF	TGCAGCGACCTTAACAGGGACCAAGAGACCCAGTACTTC
.	TRBJ1-4	few	TRBV15	CATSRDPGMEEKLFF	TGTGCCACCAGCAGAGATCCAGGGATGGAGGAAAAACTGTTTTTT
.	TRBJ2-2	.	TRBV6-5	CASSYVRGPGELFF	TGTGCCAGCAGTTATGTGAGGGGTCCCGGGGAGCTGTTTTTT
.	TRBJ1-1	once	TRBV6-1	CASTRGVNTEAFF	TGTGCCAGCACGCGGGGCGTGAACACTGAAGCTTTCTTT
TRBD1	TRBJ1-1	.	TRBV6-6	CASSTQDRGNTEAFF	TGTGCCAGCAGTACGCAGGACAGGGGGAACACTGAAGCTTTCTTT
.	TRBJ1-4	.	TRBV4-1	CASSQTTTNEKLFF	TGCGCCAGCAGCCAAACAACAACTAATGAAAAACTGTTTTTT